This T cell receptor (beta chain) was identified during a study of blood T cell repertoires in COVID-19. Across the study: From T cells, B-cell-depleted T cells, or PBMCs came the material, which was cDNA or gDNA.

This CDR3 is 17 amino acids long. V lost 0 bases and J 7 bases, leaving 17 bases between the germline ends. Per germline, CDR1 SGHRS and CDR2 YFSETQ. Using immunoSEQ multiplex PCR, the repertoire was profiled, and TCRdb retains in-frame clones only, with some absent. The top ten hold approximately 14% of the sample, which has approximately 100,000 clones, more than 70% seen once. The clonotype was recovered from a woman aged 70-85 years with acute or convalescent COVID-19. Material: peripheral blood. The V gene is TRBV5-1, the J gene TRBJ1-6; D possibly corresponds to TRBD1 (6 bases). CDR3 sequence (DNA): TGCGCCAGCAGCTTGGCGGAACAGGGTACGGGGAATTCACCCCTCCACTTT. As protein: CASSLAEQGTGNSPLHF.